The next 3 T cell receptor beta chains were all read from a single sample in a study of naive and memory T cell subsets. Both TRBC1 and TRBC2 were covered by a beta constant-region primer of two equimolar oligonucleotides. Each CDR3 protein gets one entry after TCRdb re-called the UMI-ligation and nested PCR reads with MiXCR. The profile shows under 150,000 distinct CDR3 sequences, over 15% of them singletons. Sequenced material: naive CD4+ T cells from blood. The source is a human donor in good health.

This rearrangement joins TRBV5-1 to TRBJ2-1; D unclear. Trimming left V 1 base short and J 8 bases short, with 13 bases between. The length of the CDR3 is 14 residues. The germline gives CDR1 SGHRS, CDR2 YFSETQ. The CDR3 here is CASSLLTTQDEQFF. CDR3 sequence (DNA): TGCGCCAGCAGCTTGTTGACCACCCAGGATGAGCAGTTCTTC. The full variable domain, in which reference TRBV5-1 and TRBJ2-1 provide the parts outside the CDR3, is KAGVTQTPRYLIKTRGQQVTLSCSPISGHRSVSWYQQTPGQGLQFLFEYFSETQRNKGNFPGRFSGRQFSNSRSEMNVSTLELGDSALYLCASSLLTTQDEQFFGPGTRLTVL.

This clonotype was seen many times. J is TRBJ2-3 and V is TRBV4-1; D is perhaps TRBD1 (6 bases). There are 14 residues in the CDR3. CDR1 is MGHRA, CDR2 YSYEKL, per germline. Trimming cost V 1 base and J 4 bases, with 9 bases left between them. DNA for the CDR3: TGCGCCAGCAGCCAAGTGGGGGCGGCAGATACGCAGTATTTT. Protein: CASSQVGAADTQYF.

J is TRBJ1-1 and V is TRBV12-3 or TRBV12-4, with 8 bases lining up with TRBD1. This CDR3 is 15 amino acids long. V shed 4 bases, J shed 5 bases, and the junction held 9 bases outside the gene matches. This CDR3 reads CASSSWRTGGTEAFF. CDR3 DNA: TGTGCCAGCAGTTCTTGGAGAACAGGGGGGACTGAAGCTTTCTTT.